Below are 18 T cell receptor beta chains sequenced from a single sample in a study of CD8 T cells in ankylosing spondylitis. Each CDR3 protein is one row after TCRdb ran MiXCR on the 5' RACE reads. Altogether roughly 97,000 distinct CDR3 sequences are present, about 8% being singletons, with the ten largest covering nearly 10%. The sequenced material came from blood, either unsorted or a sorted T cell fraction (not recorded which). These receptors were collected from a male donor with ankylosing spondylitis or in good health (not recorded which).

This clonotype occurred a few times. This chain joins TRBV4-2 and TRBJ1-5; unclear D gene. Germline V gene lookup returns CDR1 LGHNA and CDR2 YNFKEQ. This CDR3 is built from 16 residues. V shed 4 bases and J shed 4 bases, with 17 bases lying between them. For the CDR3, the DNA is TGTGCCAGCAGCCGGCGCCGGGAGCCAGGAAATCAGCCCCAGCATTTT. This translates into CASSRRREPGNQPQHF.

Many counts were recorded for this clonotype. This chain joins TRBV7-2 and TRBJ2-4; tentatively, D is TRBD2 (5 bases). Germline V gives CDR1 SGHTA, CDR2 FQGNSA. V dropped 6 bases and J dropped 6 bases, with 18 bases sitting between them. This CDR3 is 15 amino acids long. The CDR3 loop reads CASRPNPGVLNIQYF. CDR3 in DNA: TGTGCCAGCAGGCCTAACCCCGGGGTCCTAAACATTCAGTACTTC.

This clonotype was observed at least ten times. The rearrangement joins TRBV5-6 to TRBJ2-3; D gene uncertain. The length of the CDR3 is 16 residues. CDR1 and CDR2 from the germline V gene are SGHDT and YYEEEE. The V end lost 1 base, the J end lost 1 base, and 13 bases lay between the germline ends. CDR3: CASSLMTSSGTDTQYF. As DNA, the CDR3 is TGTGCCAGCAGCTTGATGACCTCGTCGGGCACAGATACGCAGTATTTT. The whole variable domain, remainder taken from reference TRBV5-6 and TRBJ2-3, is DAGVTQSPTHLIKTRGQQVTLRCSPKSGHDTVSWYQQALGQGPQFIFQYYEEEERQRGNFPDRFSGHQFPNYSSELNVNALLLGDSALYLCASSLMTSSGTDTQYFGPGTRLTVL.

This clonotype was found a few times. The J gene is TRBJ2-1, the V gene TRBV7-9, with TRBD1 as a possible D gene (6 bases). CDR3 length equals 12 residues. Trimming removed 4 bases at V and 12 bases at J, with 13 bases between. Germline CDR1 is SEHNR and CDR2 is FQNEAQ (reference sequence). The CDR3 bases are TGTGCCAGCAGCTCAAGGGGGTTTGGGCAGTTCTTC. It codes for CASSSRGFGQFF. The complete variable domain, with remaining parts taken from reference TRBV7-9 and TRBJ2-1, reads DTGVSQNPRHKITKRGQNVTFRCDPISEHNRLYWYRQTLGQGPEFLTYFQNEAQLEKSRLLSDRFSAERPKGSFSTLEIQRTEQGDSAMYLCASSSRGFGQFFGPGTRLTVL.

This clonotype appeared many times. The J gene is TRBJ2-7, the V gene TRBV6-1, with 8 nucleotides matching TRBD2. The CDR3 contains 13 residues. Germline V CDR1 and CDR2: MNHNS, SASEGT. Trimming took 8 bases from V and 2 from J; bases not matched to a gene: 5. The CDR3 spells CASGGGGTYEQYF. The CDR3 nucleotides read TGTGCCAGCGGTGGCGGGGGGACCTACGAGCAGTACTTC.

CDR3 sequence reads: CASSEARVFEKLFF. In DNA form, the CDR3 reads TGTGCCAGCAGTGAAGCGCGTGTATTTGAAAAACTGTTTTTT. The V and J genes are TRBV2 and TRBJ1-4, with unresolved D. Germline V gives CDR1 SNHLY, CDR2 FYNNEI. Trimming removed 0 bases at V and 7 bases at J, with 9 bases between. The CDR3 covers 14 residues.

This clonotype was detected only once. The chain recombines TRBV25-1 with TRBJ2-1; TRBD2 aligns across 9 bases. The CDR3 runs 15 residues. CDR1 MGHDK and CDR2 SYGVNS come from the germline V gene. V lost 2 bases, J lost 3 bases, and 2 bases stayed unmatched. CDR3 loop: CASSEAGGSYNEQFF. The CDR3, as DNA: TGTGCCAGCAGTGAAGCGGGAGGGAGCTACAATGAGCAGTTCTTC.

This clonotype has at least ten counts. The genes are TRBV3-1 and TRBJ2-1, with TRBD2 matching over 14 bases. Germline V lookup: CDR1 LGHDT, CDR2 YNNKEL (reference sequence). The trim removed 4 bases at V and 8 bases at J, leaving 4 bases unmatched. The CDR3 is 15 residues long. The CDR3 sequence: CASSLTSGRADEQFF. The CDR3 nucleotides are TGTGCCAGCAGCCTGACTAGCGGGAGGGCGGATGAGCAGTTCTTC.

The chain is built from TRBV7-2 and TRBJ1-1; a possible D gene is TRBD1 (5 bases). The CDR3 is made up of 15 amino acids. Trimming pared 0 bases from V and 0 bases from J, leaving 8 bases between. Germline V gene data show CDR1 as SGHTA and CDR2 as FQGNSA. The CDR3 coding sequence is TGTGCCAGCAGCTTAGCTGGACATATGAACACTGAAGCTTTCTTT. It translates to CASSLAGHMNTEAFF.

As concerns this clonotype: The junction departs from germline at one end; a sequencing error may be responsible. The chain couples TRBV7-7 to TRBJ1-5; D remains ambiguous. From germline, CDR1 is SSHAT and CDR2 FNYEAQ (reference sequence). CDR3 size: 16 residues. The CDR3 region is CASSSIWGHSNQPQHF. CDR3 DNA: TGTGCTAGCAGCTCTATATGGGGTCATAGCAATCAGCCCCAGCATTTT. The full variable domain, completed using reference TRBV7-7 and TRBJ1-5, is GAGVSQSPRYKVTKRGQDVTLRCDPISSHATLYWYQQALGQGPEFLTYFNYEAQPDKSGLPSDRFSAERPEGSISTLTIQRTEQRDSAMYRCASSSIWGHSNQPQHFGDGTRLSIL.

This clonotype has ten or more counts. The chain has TRBV12-3 or TRBV12-4 and TRBJ2-4; 8 positions agree with TRBD1. V gave up 4 bases and J gave up 4 bases; unmatched junction bases: 9. The CDR3 contains 16 residues. The chain's CDR3 is CASSSSGQGRKNIQYF. CDR3 nucleotide sequence: TGTGCCAGCAGTTCCTCAGGACAGGGACGGAAAAACATTCAGTACTTC.

This clonotype has ten or more counts. V gene TRBV20-1 combines with J gene TRBJ1-5; TRBD1 agrees at 8 bases. The ends lost 6 bases at V and 0 bases at J; junction bases unmatched: 7. Looked up from germline, CDR1 is DFQATT and CDR2 is SNEGSKA (reference sequence). The CDR3 loop spans 15 amino acids. The CDR3 DNA reads TGCAGTGCATCGACAGGGGATTATAGCAATCAGCCCCAGCATTTT. Its translation is CSASTGDYSNQPQHF.

This clonotype occurred many times. V is TRBV3-1 and J is TRBJ1-1, with 8 bases that match TRBD1. J gave up 4 bases and V 2 bases, and 3 bases lay outside the gene matches. The CDR3 runs 14 residues. Germline CDR1 and CDR2: LGHDT and YNNKEL (reference sequence). CDR3 in DNA: TGTGCCAGCAGCCAACGAGGGACAGGCACTGAAGCTTTCTTT. Translated, it gives CASSQRGTGTEAFF.

This clonotype was counted ten times or more. The rearrangement joins TRBV27 to TRBJ2-1, with D possibly TRBD2 on 5 matching bases. CDR1 MNHEY and CDR2 SMNVEV come from the germline V gene (reference sequence). The V end lost 3 bases, the J end lost 3 bases, and 6 bases lay between the germline ends. The CDR3 is made up of 13 amino acids. CDR3 in DNA: TGTGCCAGCAGTTTCGGGGACTACAATGAGCAGTTCTTC. This translates into CASSFGDYNEQFF.

The V gene is TRBV12-3 or TRBV12-4, the J gene TRBJ1-2, with TRBD1 matching over 7 bases. The V segment lost 4 bases and the J segment 8 bases; nucleotides outside the gene matches: 13. The CDR3 consists of 15 residues. The CDR3 reads CASSSTGQIREGYTF. CDR3 DNA: TGTGCCAGCAGTTCAACGGGACAGATACGCGAGGGCTACACCTTC.

The table lists this clonotype with many counts. The chain is built from TRBV7-6 and TRBJ2-5, with TRBD2 matching 7 bases. The CDR3 runs to 11 residues. The germline V gene encodes CDR1 SGHVS and CDR2 FNYEAQ. V trimming: 7 bases; J trimming: 7 bases; junction bases outside the gene matches: 3. The CDR3 reads CASTGGRTQYF. The CDR3 coding sequence is TGTGCCAGCACGGGGGGTCGGACCCAGTACTTC.

This clonotype appeared many times. The genes are TRBV4-2 and TRBJ2-1, with 9 bases identical to TRBD1. CDR1 and CDR2 from the germline V gene are LGHNA and YNFKEQ. V lost 0 bases, J lost 5 bases, and 8 bases stayed unmatched. The CDR3 contains 17 residues. The CDR3 DNA reads as TGTGCCAGCAGCCAAGATCTTATGGGACAGGGAAACAATGAGCAGTTCTTC. It codes for CASSQDLMGQGNNEQFF.

This sequence joins TRBV5-1 and TRBJ2-7; 9 bases match TRBD2. CDR1 and CDR2 (germline): SGHRS, YFSETQ. The V gene end was trimmed by 0 bases and the J gene end by 6 bases; junction bases not matched to a gene: 13. The CDR3 spans 17 residues. CDR3 coding DNA: TGCGCCAGCAGCTTGGGACTAGCGGCAGGGACGATCTCCGAGCAGTACTTC. This encodes CASSLGLAAGTISEQYF.